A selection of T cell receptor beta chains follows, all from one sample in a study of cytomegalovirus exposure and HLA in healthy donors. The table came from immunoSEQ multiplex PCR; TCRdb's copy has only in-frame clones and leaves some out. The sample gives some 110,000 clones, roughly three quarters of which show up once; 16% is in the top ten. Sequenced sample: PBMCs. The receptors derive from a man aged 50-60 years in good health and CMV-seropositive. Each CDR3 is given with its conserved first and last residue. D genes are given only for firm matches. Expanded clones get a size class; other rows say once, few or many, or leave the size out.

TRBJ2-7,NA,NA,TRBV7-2,CASSLGLAAKSYEQYF,TGTGCCAGCAGCTTAGGACTGGCGGCCAAATCCTACGAGCAGTACTTC
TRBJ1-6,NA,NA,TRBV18,CATSEGSYNSPLHF,TGTGCCACCTCGGAGGGGAGCTATAATTCACCCCTCCACTTT
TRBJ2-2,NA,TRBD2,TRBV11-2,CASSSNLLAGGPGTGELFF,TGTGCCAGCAGCTCCAACCTGTTAGCGGGGGGGCCGGGGACCGGGGAGCTGTTTTTT
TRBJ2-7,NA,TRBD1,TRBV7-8,CASSSRDRGRVEQYF,TGTGCCAGCAGCTCCCGGGACAGGGGGCGAGTCGAGCAGTACTTC
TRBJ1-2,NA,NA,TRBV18,CASSPGREDGYTF,TGTGCCAGCTCACCAGGGCGGGAGGATGGCTACACCTTC
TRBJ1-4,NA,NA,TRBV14,CASSQDFGGLAEKLFF,TGTGCCAGCAGCCAAGATTTCGGGGGGCTGGCTGAAAAACTGTTTTTT
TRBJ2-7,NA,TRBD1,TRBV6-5,CASSYAGGASEQYF,TGTGCCAGCAGTTATGCAGGGGGAGCTTCCGAGCAGTACTTC
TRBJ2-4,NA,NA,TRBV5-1,CASSLEVDKNIQYF,TGCGCCAGCAGCTTGGAAGTAGACAAAAACATTCAGTACTTC
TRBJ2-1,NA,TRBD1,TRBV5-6,CASSPYLQGGRRYNEQFF,TGTGCCAGCAGCCCCTACCTACAGGGGGGCAGGAGGTACAATGAGCAGTTCTTC
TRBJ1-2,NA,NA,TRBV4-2,CASSQDPATGYGYTF,TGTGCCAGCAGCCAAGATCCAGCGACGGGCTATGGCTACACCTTC
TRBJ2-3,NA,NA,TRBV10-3,CAISDSTGTDTQYF,TGTGCCATCAGTGACTCAACGGGCACAGATACGCAGTATTTT
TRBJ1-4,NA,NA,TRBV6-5,CASRVRANEKLFF,TGTGCCAGCAGAGTCAGGGCTAATGAAAAACTGTTTTTT
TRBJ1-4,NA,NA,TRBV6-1,CASFEGEYEKLFF,TGTGCAAGTTTCGAGGGGGAATATGAAAAACTGTTTTTT
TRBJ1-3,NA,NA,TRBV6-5,CASSRDRLNTIYF,TGTGCCAGCAGCCGCGACAGGCTGAACACCATATATTTT
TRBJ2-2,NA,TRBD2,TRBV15,CATSRDGSGSPYRGTGELFF,TGTGCCACCAGCAGAGATGGTAGCGGGAGCCCCTATCGGGGCACCGGGGAGCTGTTTTTT
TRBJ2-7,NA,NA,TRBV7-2,CASSFPGTEGSIYEQYF,TGTGCCAGCAGCTTTCCCGGGACGGAGGGGTCCATATACGAGCAGTACTTC
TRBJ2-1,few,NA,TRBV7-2,CASSRVGVAYNEQFF,TGTGCCAGCAGCCGGGTAGGGGTCGCGTACAATGAGCAGTTCTTC
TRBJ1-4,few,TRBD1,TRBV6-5,CASRLQGAGEKLFF,TGTGCCAGCAGACTACAGGGGGCGGGTGAAAAACTGTTTTTT
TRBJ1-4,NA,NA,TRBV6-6,CASSYGQGNNEKLFF,TGTGCCAGCAGTTATGGGCAGGGTAATAATGAAAAACTGTTTTTT
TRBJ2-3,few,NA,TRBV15,CATSRSRGGAGTDTQYF,TGTGCCACCAGCAGATCAAGGGGGGGCGCCGGCACAGATACGCAGTATTTT
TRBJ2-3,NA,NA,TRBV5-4,CASSRSDGTQYF,TGTGCCAGCAGTCGCAGCGACGGTACGCAGTATTTT
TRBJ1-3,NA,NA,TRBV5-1,CASSLDSLSGNTIYF,TGCGCCAGCAGCTTGGACAGCCTCTCTGGAAACACCATATATTTT
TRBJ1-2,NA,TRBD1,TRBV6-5,CASSAGTANYGYTF,TGTGCCAGCAGTGCTGGGACAGCTAACTATGGCTACACCTTC
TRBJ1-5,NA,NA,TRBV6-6,CASRTTVNNQPQHF,TGTGCCAGCAGAACGACAGTAAACAATCAGCCCCAGCATTTT
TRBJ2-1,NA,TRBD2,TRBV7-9,CASSGASGGYDEQFF,TGTGCCAGCTCTGGGGCTAGCGGGGGTTACGATGAGCAGTTCTTC
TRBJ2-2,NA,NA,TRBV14,CASSQASTVWWPGELFF,TGTGCCAGCAGCCAAGCGAGCACAGTTTGGTGGCCCGGGGAGCTGTTTTTT
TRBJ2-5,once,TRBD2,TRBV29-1,CSPPREGGETQYF,TGCAGCCCTCCAAGGGAGGGCGGGGAGACCCAGTACTTC
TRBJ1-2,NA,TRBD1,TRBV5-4,CASNPDRGYGYTF,TGTGCCAGCAACCCGGACAGGGGCTATGGCTACACCTTC
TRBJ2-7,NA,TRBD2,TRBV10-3,CAIGTSVHEQYF,TGTGCCATCGGGACTAGCGTGCACGAGCAGTACTTC
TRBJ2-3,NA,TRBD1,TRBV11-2,CASSLRSGTGYTDTQYF,TGTGCCAGCAGCTTGAGATCCGGGACAGGGTACACAGATACGCAGTATTTT
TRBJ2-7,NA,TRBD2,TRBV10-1,CASSEPLAGPYEQYF,TGCGCCAGCAGTGAGCCCCTAGCGGGCCCCTACGAGCAGTACTTC
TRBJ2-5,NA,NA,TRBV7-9,CASSSRGAYQETQYF,TGTGCCAGCAGCTCCAGAGGAGCGTACCAAGAGACCCAGTACTTC
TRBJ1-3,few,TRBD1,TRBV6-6,CASRTDRASGNTIYF,TGTGCCAGCAGAACCGACAGGGCCTCTGGAAACACCATATATTTT
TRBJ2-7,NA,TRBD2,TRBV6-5,CASSYEAGSSYEQYF,TGTGCCAGCAGTTACGAAGCGGGGAGCTCCTACGAGCAGTACTTC
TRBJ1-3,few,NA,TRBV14,CASREGSGNTIYF,TGTGCCAGCAGGGAGGGCTCTGGAAACACCATATATTTT
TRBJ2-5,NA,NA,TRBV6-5,CASSYSRETQYF,TGTGCCAGCAGTTACTCGAGGGAGACCCAGTACTTC
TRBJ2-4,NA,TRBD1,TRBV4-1,CASSQTGGLAKNIQYF,TGCGCCAGCAGCCAAACAGGGGGCCTAGCCAAAAACATTCAGTACTTC
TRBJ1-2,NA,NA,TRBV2,CASEGLAETDYTF,TGTGCCAGCGAGGGTCTGGCCGAAACGGACTACACCTTC
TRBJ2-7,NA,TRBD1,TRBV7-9,CASSRTGHEQYF,TGTGCCAGCAGCCGGACAGGGCACGAGCAGTACTTC
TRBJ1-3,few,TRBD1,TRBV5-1,CASTAQGGLLSGNTIYF,TGCGCCAGCACGGCTCAAGGGGGCTTACTTTCTGGAAACACCATATATTTT
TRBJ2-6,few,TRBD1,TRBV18,CASSPRTGVGANVLTF,TGTGCCAGCTCACCACGGACAGGGGTTGGGGCCAACGTCCTGACTTTC
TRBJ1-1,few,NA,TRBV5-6,CASSLGGGTEAFF,TGTGCCAGCAGCTTGGGAGGGGGAACTGAAGCTTTCTTT
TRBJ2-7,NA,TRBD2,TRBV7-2,CASSRATSGRLAYEQYF,TGTGCCAGCAGCAGGGCAACTAGCGGGAGGCTGGCCTACGAGCAGTACTTC
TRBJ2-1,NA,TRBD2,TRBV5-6,CASSAAGGLDEQFF,TGTGCCAGCAGCGCGGCGGGGGGCCTAGATGAGCAGTTCTTC
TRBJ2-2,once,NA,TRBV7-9,CASSLALSGGTGELFF,TGTGCCAGCAGCTTAGCGTTAAGCGGTGGGACCGGGGAGCTGTTTTTT